This entry lists 32 T cell receptor beta chains sequenced from one sample in a study of sequential checkpoint blockade in melanoma. The repertoire was sequenced with immunoSEQ multiplex PCR; TCRdb's copy has only in-frame clones and lacks some. The sample carries roughly 3,400 clones, about 20% recorded once. This sample's treatment: randomized to nivolumab then ipilimumab (arm A) or the reverse (arm B). Sequences were derived from tumor tissue (inferred from file names), sampled from a patient given nivolumab and ipilimumab in sequence. The origin of the receptors is a human donor with melanoma.

This clone has more than one count but fewer than ten. The chain combines TRBV6-8 with TRBJ1-5, with D unresolved. Trimming removed 2 bases at V and 6 bases at J, with 8 bases between. Germline V gene lookup returns CDR1 MNHGY and CDR2 SAAAGT. CDR3 length: 13 amino acids. The CDR3 DNA reads TGTGCCAGCAGTTACGGAGGAGGTCAGCCCCAGCATTTT. This translates into CASSYGGGQPQHF.

This clone has a handful of counts. The chain recombines TRBV6-8 with TRBJ1-2; no clear D gene. The CDR3 loop spans 14 amino acids. Germline V gene lookup returns CDR1 MNHGY and CDR2 SAAAGT. Trimming removed 4 bases at V and 2 bases at J, with 11 bases between. CDR3 DNA: TGTGCCAGCAGTTTTACGGCGCTCAACTATGGCTACACCTTC. This translates into CASSFTALNYGYTF.

Many counts were recorded for this clone. The rearrangement uses TRBV11-3 and TRBJ2-3; TRBD2 aligns across 9 bases. This CDR3 spans 17 amino acids. The ends lost 5 bases at V and 1 base at J; junction bases unmatched: 10. Germline CDR1 is SGHNT and CDR2 is YENEEA. The CDR3 nucleotides read TGTGCCAGCAGCAAAAGACAGCTAGCGGGGCGCACAGATACGCAGTATTTT. Protein sequence: CASSKRQLAGRTDTQYF.

By frequency in the sample, this clone is medium-sized. The chain couples TRBV9 to TRBJ1-6; TRBD1 is a possible D gene (6 bases). CDR3 length: 17 residues. Deletions cut 0 bases from V and 7 bases from J, with 17 bases between. Germline values: CDR1 SGDLS, CDR2 YYNGEE. This CDR3 reads CASSVGGAGTENSPLHF. The CDR3 bases are TGTGCCAGCAGCGTAGGGGGGGCCGGCACGGAAAATTCACCCCTCCACTTT.

This clone was seen only a few times. The V call is TRBV6-8, the J call TRBJ2-7, with D perhaps TRBD1 (6 bases). There are 14 residues in the CDR3. Trimming stripped 7 bases from V and 3 bases from J, with 16 bases between. Germline CDR1 reads MNHGY; CDR2 reads SAAAGT. CDR3 sequence reads: CASTRGWDNYEQYV. The DNA for the CDR3 is TGTGCCAGCACCCGAGGGTGGGACAACTACGAGCAGTACGTC.

The rearrangement links TRBV6-8 to TRBJ2-5, with D tentatively TRBD2 (5 bases). CDR3 length: 15 residues. CDR1 and CDR2 (germline): MNHGY, SAAAGT. V was shortened by 0 bases and J by 5 bases, with 13 bases between the two germline ends. The CDR3 DNA is TGTGCCAGCAGTTACTCCTGGACTGGCTCGGAGACCCAGTACTTC. Translating it yields CASSYSWTGSETQYF.

The chain combines TRBV6-8 with TRBJ1-2; possible D gene TRBD1, 5 bases. With 6 bases removed from V and 2 bases from J, the gap between germline ends came to 10 bases. The CDR3 is 13 amino acids. Germline-derived CDR1 and CDR2 are MNHGY and SAAAGT. The DNA for the CDR3 is TGTGCCAGCAGCTGGGGCTCCAACTATGGCTACACCTTC. Amino acids: CASSWGSNYGYTF.

Relative to its sample, this clone is large. This chain joins TRBV12-2 and TRBJ2-3; the listed D gene, TRBD1, was not tested against the DNA. TRBV12-2 is assigned pseudogene status. The CDR3 is 16 residues long. The CDR3 DNA is TGTGCCAGTCTCCGAGGGGGACGCCCTAGCACAGATACGCAGTATTTT. This sequence encodes CASLRGGRPSTDTQYF.

This clone was seen repeatedly, ten times or more. This chain joins TRBV6-8 and TRBJ2-1, with D unclear. The CDR3 is 14 amino acids. CDR1 and CDR2 (germline): MNHGY, SAAAGT. The germline V and J ends were trimmed by 6 bases and 4 bases, with 13 bases remaining between them. The CDR3 region is CASSPLWAYNEQFF. The CDR3 nucleotides are TGTGCCAGCAGCCCGCTGTGGGCTTACAATGAGCAGTTCTTC.

By share, this clone ranks as medium-sized. This rearrangement joins TRBV6-8 to TRBJ1-6; a possible D gene is TRBD1 (6 bases). V was clipped by 10 bases and J by 5 bases, with 9 bases between them. The CDR3 has 12 residues. The germline V gene encodes CDR1 MNHGY and CDR2 SAAAGT. The CDR3 region is CAIRTDNSPLHF. Here the CDR3 DNA reads TGTGCCATCAGGACAGATAATTCACCCCTCCACTTT.

This clone has just a few counts. J is TRBJ2-1 and V is TRBV11-3, with D hard to call. Germline loops: CDR1 SGHNT, CDR2 YENEEA. This CDR3 has 17 residues. Trimming removed 5 bases at V and 4 bases at J, with 21 bases between. CDR3 in DNA: TGTGCCAGCAGCCGAGATCCCCAGACGCTGGGGTACAATGAGCAGTTCTTC. It codes for CASSRDPQTLGYNEQFF.

The CDR3 nucleotides are TGTGCCAGCAGTTACGGCAGGGGGCGGGCGAACACCATATATTTT. It codes for CASSYGRGRANTIYF. The V call is TRBV6-8, the J call TRBJ1-3, with 8 bases fitting TRBD1. The V gene's germline CDR1 is MNHGY and CDR2 SAAAGT. There are 15 residues in the CDR3. J was trimmed by 7 bases and V by 2 bases; bases with no gene match: 7.

This clone was found many times. The chain uses TRBV11-3 and TRBJ2-3; D may be TRBD1 (6 bases). V was cut by 5 bases and J by 2 bases, with 14 bases left in between. The CDR3 spans 15 residues. Germline V gives CDR1 SGHNT, CDR2 YENEEA. The CDR3 bases are TGTGCCAGCAGCCCTCGGCACAGGGTCACAGATACGCAGTATTTT. As protein: CASSPRHRVTDTQYF.

This clone rates as medium-sized. V usage is TRBV4-1 and J usage is TRBJ2-2, with D perhaps TRBD1 (6 bases). The CDR3 totals 15 residues. Germline CDR1 is MGHRA and CDR2 is YSYEKL. With 4 bases removed from V and 3 bases from J, the gap between germline ends came to 12 bases. The CDR3 spells CASSLRDTYTGELFF. For the CDR3, the DNA is TGCGCCAGCAGCCTAAGGGACACCTACACCGGGGAGCTGTTTTTT.

This clone has more than one count but fewer than ten. The chain combines TRBV6-8 with TRBJ1-2; maybe TRBD1 (5 bases). Germline CDR1 MNHGY, CDR2 SAAAGT. The CDR3 extends over 15 amino acids. V was cut by 2 bases and J by 4 bases, with 14 bases left in between. CDR3 in amino acids: CASSYTLDIVYGYTF. DNA for the CDR3: TGTGCCAGCAGTTACACCTTGGACATAGTCTATGGCTACACCTTC.

This chain links TRBV14 with TRBJ2-7, with TRBD1 matching 10 bases. CDR3 length: 14 amino acids. Germline V gives CDR1 SGHDN, CDR2 FVKESK. V lost 4 bases to trimming and J lost 2 bases; unmatched junction nucleotides: 2. The CDR3 spells CASSPGQGAYEQYF. The CDR3 DNA reads TGTGCCAGCAGCCCAGGACAGGGGGCCTACGAGCAGTACTTC.

This clone was found many times. This chain uses TRBV11-3 with TRBJ2-7; TRBD1 matches 11 bases. The ends lost 5 bases at V and 4 bases at J; junction bases unmatched: 10. The CDR3 contains 16 residues. Germline V gene lookup returns CDR1 SGHNT and CDR2 YENEEA. For the CDR3, the DNA is TGTGCCAGCAGCCCGCGGACAGGGGGCCTTCGTTACGAGCAGTACTTC. Amino acid sequence: CASSPRTGGLRYEQYF.

This clone is medium-sized (0.01 to 0.1%). This chain connects TRBV29-1 to TRBJ1-2, with D perhaps TRBD1 (5 bases). The V and J ends lost 4 bases and 3 bases respectively, with 12 bases between them. The CDR3 loop spans 13 amino acids. Germline V gene data show CDR1 as SQVTM and CDR2 as ANQGSEA. The CDR3 spells CSVGWGADYGYTF. CDR3 in DNA: TGCAGCGTTGGGTGGGGCGCAGACTATGGCTACACCTTC.

The J gene is TRBJ2-4, the V gene TRBV19, with D perhaps TRBD1 (6 bases). The CDR3 extends over 16 amino acids. Germline V gene data show CDR1 as LNHDA and CDR2 as SQIVND (reference sequence). V was trimmed by 0 bases and J by 6 bases, leaving 15 bases between them. The chain's CDR3 is CASSIEGDRRGNIQYF. The CDR3 DNA follows: TGTGCCAGTAGTATAGAGGGAGACAGGCGAGGAAACATTCAGTACTTC.

The table lists this clone with many counts. The chain uses TRBV11-3 and TRBJ2-7; 9 positions agree with TRBD2. Germline CDR1 and CDR2: SGHNT and YENEEA. The V gene end was trimmed by 5 bases and the J gene end by 5 bases; junction bases not matched to a gene: 7. The CDR3 is 14 residues long. The chain's CDR3 is CASSQGGLANEQYF. The CDR3 coding sequence is TGTGCCAGCAGCCAAGGGGGACTAGCCAACGAGCAGTACTTC.

This chain links TRBV9 with TRBJ2-3; D uncertain. Germline CDR1 SGDLS, CDR2 YYNGEE. The CDR3 runs 18 residues. Trimming left V 4 bases short and J 0 bases short, with 21 bases between. CDR3 coding DNA: TGTGCCAGCAGCTCCATCCTTGGGCCGCGTGCTAGCACAGATACGCAGTATTTT. Its protein product is CASSSILGPRASTDTQYF.

In its sample, this clone is medium-sized (0.01 to 0.1%). The chain employs TRBV4-1 and TRBJ1-1; D is ambiguous. Trimming shortened V by 1 base and J by 6 bases, and 12 bases separated the two germline ends. This CDR3 comprises 14 residues. Germline CDR1 is MGHRA and CDR2 is YSYEKL. In DNA form, the CDR3 reads TGCGCCAGCAGCCAAGGATGGGCGAGCGCTGAAGCTTTCTTT. As protein: CASSQGWASAEAFF.

Only a few counts were recorded for this clone. This rearrangement joins TRBV14 to TRBJ1-4; 9 bases are a match to TRBD1. Per the germline V gene, CDR1 is SGHDN and CDR2 is FVKESK. This CDR3 is 15 amino acids long. V was clipped by 1 base and J by 8 bases; unmatched bases: 5. Written as DNA, the CDR3 is TGTGCCAGCAGCCAAGGGGACAGGGAGGTAGAAAAACTGTTTTTT. It codes for CASSQGDREVEKLFF. Variable domain in full (rest from reference TRBV14 and TRBJ1-4): EAGVTQFPSHSVIEKGQTVTLRCDPISGHDNLYWYRRVMGKEIKFLLHFVKESKQDESGMPNNRFLAERTGGTYSTLKVQPAELEDSGVYFCASSQGDREVEKLFFGSGTQLSVL.

In this sample, this clone turned up a few times. The genes are TRBV29-1 and TRBJ2-7; possibly TRBD2 for D (6 bases). This CDR3 contains 13 residues. CDR1 and CDR2 from the germline V gene are SQVTM and ANQGSEA. The V and J ends lost 6 bases and 4 bases respectively, with 16 bases between them. CDR3 nucleotides: TGCAGCGTAATCGGGGGTGAAGGGTACGAGCAGTACTTC. Amino acids: CSVIGGEGYEQYF.

The sample holds a few counts of this clone. CDR3 sequence reads: CASSLGFGDTQYF. The CDR3 bases are TGTGCCAGCAGCTTAGGATTTGGAGATACGCAGTATTTT. The chain links TRBV7-8 to TRBJ2-3; D is unresolved. CDR1 is SGHVS and CDR2 is FQNEAQ in the germline V gene. The CDR3 runs to 13 residues. Deletions cut 1 base from V and 5 bases from J, with 7 bases between. Filled out from reference TRBV7-8 and TRBJ2-3, the complete variable domain reads GAGVSQSPRYKVAKRGQDVALRCDPISGHVSLFWYQQALGQGPEFLTYFQNEAQLDKSGLPSDRFFAERPEGSVSTLKIQRTQQEDSAVYLCASSLGFGDTQYFGPGTRLTVL.

In this sample, this clone turned up a few times. The rearrangement joins TRBV19 to TRBJ1-5; perhaps TRBD1 as D (5 bases). Germline CDR1 reads LNHDA; CDR2 reads SQIVND (reference sequence). This CDR3 contains 13 residues. Trimming took 3 bases from V and 5 from J, leaving 8 bases between them. The CDR3 sequence: CASSMGRDQPQHF. Written as DNA, the CDR3 is TGTGCCAGTAGTATGGGCAGGGATCAGCCCCAGCATTTT.

This clone was seen more than once but under ten times. CDR3 region: CASRQGGLSGELFF. In DNA, the CDR3 is TGTGCCAGCAGGCAAGGGGGATTGAGCGGGGAGCTGTTTTTT. The chain uses TRBV28 and TRBJ2-2; D perhaps matches TRBD1 (6 bases). CDR3 length: 14 residues. V was clipped by 6 bases and J by 7 bases, with 15 bases between them. Germline loops: CDR1 MDHEN, CDR2 SYDVKM.

This clone occurred a few times. The V call is TRBV6-8, the J call TRBJ2-2; a weak D match, TRBD1 (6 bases). Germline loops: CDR1 MNHGY, CDR2 SAAAGT. V lost 5 bases and J lost 7, with 11 bases in between. The CDR3 loop spans 13 amino acids. CDR3 nucleotide sequence: TGTGCCAGCAGTGACGAGGGACACGGGGAGCTGTTTTTT. It encodes CASSDEGHGELFF.

The chain carries TRBV18 and TRBJ2-3; D not resolved. Germline V gene sequence: CDR1 KGHSH, CDR2 LQKENI. The CDR3 consists of 14 residues. V was shortened by 2 bases and J by 4 bases, with 10 bases between the two germline ends. The CDR3 sequence: CASSPIPQADTQYF. DNA of the CDR3: TGTGCCAGCTCACCAATACCGCAAGCAGATACGCAGTATTTT.

The CDR3 spells CASSPRAGVAETQYF. The DNA of the CDR3 is TGTGCCAGCTCACCAAGGGCAGGGGTTGCGGAGACCCAGTACTTC. This chain uses TRBV18 with TRBJ2-5, with TRBD1 as a possible D gene (6 bases). With 2 bases removed from V and 5 bases from J, the gap between germline ends came to 15 bases. The length of the CDR3 is 15 residues. Germline V gene data show CDR1 as KGHSH and CDR2 as LQKENI.

The V gene is TRBV9, the J gene TRBJ2-5, with 7 nucleotides matching TRBD1. V was pared by 1 base and J by 2 bases, with 5 bases of the junction left unmatched. Per germline, CDR1 SGDLS and CDR2 YYNGEE. This CDR3 contains 15 residues. Here the CDR3 reads CASSVRGGQQETQYF. As DNA, the CDR3 is TGTGCCAGCAGCGTAAGAGGGGGACAGCAAGAGACCCAGTACTTC.

The chain joins TRBV29-1 to TRBJ2-3, with D possibly called TRBD1 or TRBD2 (5 bases each). CDR1 and CDR2 (germline): SQVTM, ANQGSEA. The CDR3 is 13 amino acids. Trimming removed 7 bases at V and 3 bases at J, with 14 bases between. CDR3 region: CSGAGGTTDTQYF. The CDR3 DNA reads as TGCAGCGGGGCCGGTGGGACGACAGATACGCAGTATTTT.